This T cell receptor (beta chain) was identified during a study of tumor and adjacent non-tumor tissue in lung cancer. The overall study: Stage I to III disease affected about ten men and roughly five women aged roughly 31 to 80. Samples averaged around 4.2 million productive TCRbeta reads each. Study results and caveats: Tumor repertoires had a smaller top 100 clone share than normal lung. Significantly higher TCR diversity was found in tumor than normal lung.

With 5 bases removed from V and 5 bases from J, the gap between germline ends came to 21 bases. CDR1 and CDR2 (germline): SGHNT, YENEEA. The CDR3 covers 16 residues. RNA was extracted from bulk tissue without any cell sorting. Points on this clonotype: What it binds is not known.

Three rounds of nested PCR, following a modified ARM-PCR protocol, produced the TCRbeta library. A single record per CDR3 protein comes from TCRdb applying MiXCR to the multiplex PCR reads. There are some 100,000 distinct CDR3 sequences in the sample; about 75% occur only once, and around a third lies in the top ten. The specimen sequenced was lung tumor tissue. This TCR came from an older woman with non-small cell lung cancer. The rearrangement uses TRBV11-3 and TRBJ2-5, with D tentatively TRBD2 (6 bases). The chain's CDR3 is CASSIGPCPGRETQYF. The CDR3 DNA reads as TGTGCCAGCAGCATAGGGCCGTGCCCAGGGAGGGAGACCCAGTACTTC.